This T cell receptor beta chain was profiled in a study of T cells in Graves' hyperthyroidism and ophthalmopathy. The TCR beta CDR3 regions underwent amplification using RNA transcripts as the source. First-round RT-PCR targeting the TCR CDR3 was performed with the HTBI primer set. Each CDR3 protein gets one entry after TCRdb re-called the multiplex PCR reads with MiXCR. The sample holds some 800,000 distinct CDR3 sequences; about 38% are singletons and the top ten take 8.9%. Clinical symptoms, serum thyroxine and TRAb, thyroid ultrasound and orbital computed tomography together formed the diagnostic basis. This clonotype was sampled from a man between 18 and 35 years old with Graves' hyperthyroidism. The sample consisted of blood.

The CDR3 bases are TGTGCCAGCAGTTTGTACGGGGATCAGCCCCAGCATTTT. Translated: CASSLYGDQPQHF. The chain has TRBV12-3 or TRBV12-4 and TRBJ1-5; D is uncertain. This CDR3 has 13 amino acids. V gave up 3 bases and J gave up 5 bases, with 8 bases separating them.